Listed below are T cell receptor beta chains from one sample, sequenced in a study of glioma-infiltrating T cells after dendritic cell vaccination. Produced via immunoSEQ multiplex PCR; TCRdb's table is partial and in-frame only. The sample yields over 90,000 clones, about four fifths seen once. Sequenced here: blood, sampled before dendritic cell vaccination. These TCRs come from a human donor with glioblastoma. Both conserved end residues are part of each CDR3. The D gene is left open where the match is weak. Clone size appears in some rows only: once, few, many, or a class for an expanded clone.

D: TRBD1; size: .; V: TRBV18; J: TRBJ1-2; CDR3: CASSLYDAQGDYGYTF; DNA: TGTGCCAGCTCACTCTACGACGCCCAGGGGGACTATGGCTACACCTTC
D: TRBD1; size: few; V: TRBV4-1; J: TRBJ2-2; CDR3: CASGQGTGTGELFF; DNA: TGCGCCAGCGGACAGGGCACCGGGACCGGGGAGCTGTTTTTT
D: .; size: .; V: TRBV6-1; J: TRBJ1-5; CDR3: CASSESVGAYQPQHF; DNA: TGTGCCAGCAGTGAATCAGTAGGAGCGTATCAGCCCCAGCATTTT
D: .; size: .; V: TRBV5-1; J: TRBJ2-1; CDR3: CASSLAPSDNEQFF; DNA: TGCGCCAGCAGCTTGGCCCCGTCAGACAATGAGCAGTTCTTC
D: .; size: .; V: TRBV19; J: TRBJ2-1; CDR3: CASSPLIGLSYNEQFF; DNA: TGTGCCAGTAGTCCCCTAATTGGTCTCTCCTACAATGAGCAGTTCTTC
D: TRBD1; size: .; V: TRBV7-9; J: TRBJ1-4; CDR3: CASSLDRANEKLFF; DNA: TGTGCCAGCAGCTTGGACAGGGCTAATGAAAAACTGTTTTTT
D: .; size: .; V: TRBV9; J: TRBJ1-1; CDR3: CASSSRTGMNTEAFF; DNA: TGTGCCAGCAGCTCCCGGACTGGGATGAACACTGAAGCTTTCTTT
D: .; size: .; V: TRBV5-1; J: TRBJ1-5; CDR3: CASSPLGGRQPQHF; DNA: TGCGCCAGCAGTCCACTCGGGGGTCGTCAGCCCCAGCATTTT
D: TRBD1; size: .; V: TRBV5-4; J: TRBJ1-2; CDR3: CASSPPGQGAHGYTF; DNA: TGTGCCAGCAGCCCACCGGGACAGGGGGCCCATGGCTACACCTTC
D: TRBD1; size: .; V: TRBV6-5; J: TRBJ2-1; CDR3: CASSYSTAGGDEQFF; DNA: TGTGCCAGCAGTTACTCGACAGCAGGGGGTGATGAGCAGTTCTTC
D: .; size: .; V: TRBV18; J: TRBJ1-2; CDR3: CASSPGQGGLRGYTF; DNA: TGTGCCAGCTCACCGGGGCAGGGAGGATTGAGGGGCTACACCTTC
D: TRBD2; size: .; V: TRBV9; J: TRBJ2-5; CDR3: CASSVVGGASGTETQYF; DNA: TGTGCCAGCAGCGTAGTGGGGGGAGCTAGCGGGACGGAGACCCAGTACTTC
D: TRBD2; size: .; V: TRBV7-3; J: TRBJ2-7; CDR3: CASSSGLAGAEQYF; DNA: TGTGCCAGCAGCTCGGGACTAGCGGGGGCCGAGCAGTACTTC
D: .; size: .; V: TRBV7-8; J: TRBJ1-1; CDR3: CASSLSGGSTEAFF; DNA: TGTGCCAGCAGCTTATCGGGGGGGAGCACTGAAGCTTTCTTT
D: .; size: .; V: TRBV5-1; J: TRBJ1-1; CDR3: CASSLSQGQNTEAFF; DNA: TGCGCCAGCAGCTTGTCACAGGGACAGAACACTGAAGCTTTCTTT
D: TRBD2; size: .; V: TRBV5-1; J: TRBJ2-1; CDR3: CASSSSGTYNEQFF; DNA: TGCGCCAGCAGCTCTAGCGGGACCTACAATGAGCAGTTCTTC
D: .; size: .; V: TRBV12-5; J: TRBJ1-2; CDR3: CASGGTPVGGYTF; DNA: TGTGCTAGTGGTGGGACTCCGGTGGGTGGCTACACCTTC
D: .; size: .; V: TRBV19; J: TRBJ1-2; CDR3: CASSILRWDGYTF; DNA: TGTGCCAGTAGTATACTGAGGTGGGATGGCTACACCTTC